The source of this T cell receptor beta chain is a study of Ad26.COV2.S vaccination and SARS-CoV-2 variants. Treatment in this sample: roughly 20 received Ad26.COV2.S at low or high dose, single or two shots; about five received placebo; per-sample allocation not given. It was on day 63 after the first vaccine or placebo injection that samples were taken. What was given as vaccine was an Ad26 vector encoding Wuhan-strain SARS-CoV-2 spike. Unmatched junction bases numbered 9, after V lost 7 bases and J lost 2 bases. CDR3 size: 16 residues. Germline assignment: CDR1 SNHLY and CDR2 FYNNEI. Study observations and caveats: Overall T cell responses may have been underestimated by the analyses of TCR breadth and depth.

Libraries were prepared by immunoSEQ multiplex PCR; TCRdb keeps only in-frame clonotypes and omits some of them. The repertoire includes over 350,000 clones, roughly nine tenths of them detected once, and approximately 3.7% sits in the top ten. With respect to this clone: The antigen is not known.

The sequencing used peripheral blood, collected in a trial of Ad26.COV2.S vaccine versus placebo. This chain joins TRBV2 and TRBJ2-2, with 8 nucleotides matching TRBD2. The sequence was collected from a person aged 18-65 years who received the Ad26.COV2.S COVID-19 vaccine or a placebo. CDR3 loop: CASTGWRGENTGELFF. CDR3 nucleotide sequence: TGTGCCAGCACGGGGTGGCGGGGGGAAAACACCGGGGAGCTGTTTTTT.